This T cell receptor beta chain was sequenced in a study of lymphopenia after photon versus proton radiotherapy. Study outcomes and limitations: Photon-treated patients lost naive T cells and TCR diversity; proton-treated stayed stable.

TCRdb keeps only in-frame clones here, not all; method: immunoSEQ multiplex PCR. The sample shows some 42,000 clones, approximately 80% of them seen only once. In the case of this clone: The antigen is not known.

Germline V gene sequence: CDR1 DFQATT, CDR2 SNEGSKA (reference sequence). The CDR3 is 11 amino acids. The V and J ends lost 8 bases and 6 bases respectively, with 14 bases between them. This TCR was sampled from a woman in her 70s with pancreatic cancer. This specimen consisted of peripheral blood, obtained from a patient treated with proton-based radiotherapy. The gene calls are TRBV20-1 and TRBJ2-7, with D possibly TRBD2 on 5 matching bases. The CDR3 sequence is CSSGLSAEQYF. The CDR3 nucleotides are TGCAGTTCCGGACTGTCCGCCGAGCAGTACTTC.